One and the same sample provided the 29 T cell receptor beta chains below, sequenced in a study of radiation and T cells in renal cell carcinoma. Some clones are missing from TCRdb's copy, which holds only in-frame ones; the method was immunoSEQ multiplex PCR. Of roughly 45,000 clones listed, about 82% are singletons. Time point of the sample: blood 4 weeks post-SBRT, at nephrectomy. Noted treatment: 15 Gy SBRT to primary tumor, nephrectomy 4 weeks later. Sequences were derived from blood, sampled from a patient whose treatment included radiotherapy and nephrectomy. The receptor source for this set is a woman in her sixties or seventies with renal cell carcinoma.

This clone was counted once. The chain employs TRBV2 and TRBJ1-2; D is uncertain. The CDR3 has 16 amino acids. V was clipped by 6 bases and J by 5 bases, with 22 bases between them. Germline V gene lookup returns CDR1 SNHLY and CDR2 FYNNEI. This CDR3 is CASSEKRSSPYYGYTF. DNA of the CDR3: TGTGCCAGCAGCGAAAAACGATCTTCCCCCTATTATGGCTACACCTTC.

V usage is TRBV7-9 and J usage is TRBJ2-2; D uncertain. V was cut by 1 base and J by 4 bases, with 16 bases left in between. CDR1 is SEHNR and CDR2 is FQNEAQ in the germline V gene (reference sequence). The CDR3 sequence is 17 residues long. CDR3 nucleotides: TGTGCCAGCAGCTTAGATTTCAGCAGGAGCTCCACCGGGGAGCTGTTTTTT. Encoded protein: CASSLDFSRSSTGELFF.

This clone was detected only once. The chain recombines TRBV6-5 with TRBJ1-2; no definite D call. V lost 0 bases to trimming and J lost 8 bases, with 7 bases between them. The CDR3 spans 12 residues. The germline V gene has CDR1 MNHEY and CDR2 SVGAGI. CDR3 region: CASSYSGEGYTF. CDR3 coding DNA: TGTGCCAGCAGTTACTCGGGCGAGGGCTACACCTTC.

This clone has more than one count but fewer than ten. In DNA, the CDR3 is TGTGCCAGCAGCCAACTGACTAGCCGCTCCTACGAGCAGTACTTC. This gives the protein CASSQLTSRSYEQYF. The rearrangement joins TRBV4-2 to TRBJ2-7, with 7 bases matching TRBD2. The germline V gene has CDR1 LGHNA and CDR2 YNFKEQ. CDR3 length: 15 residues. J was trimmed by 0 bases and V by 2 bases; bases with no gene match: 4.

V usage is TRBV6-5 and J usage is TRBJ1-2; D is perhaps TRBD1 (6 bases). The CDR3 consists of 16 residues. Germline CDR1 and CDR2: MNHEY and SVGAGI. V was cut by 2 bases and J by 5 bases, with 18 bases left in between. The CDR3 nucleotides read TGTGCCAGCAGTTACGTTCCTCCGGGAAGGGGGTATGGCTACACCTTC. It translates to CASSYVPPGRGYGYTF.

The gene calls are TRBV11-3 and TRBJ1-1, with a possible D match to TRBD1 (5 bases). V was trimmed by 0 bases and J by 4 bases, leaving 9 bases between them. The CDR3 extends over 14 amino acids. From germline, CDR1 is SGHNT and CDR2 YENEEA. CDR3 coding DNA: TGTGCCAGCAGCTTAGACCGGGGGGGCACTGAAGCTTTCTTT. Translated: CASSLDRGGTEAFF.

The chain has TRBV25-1 and TRBJ2-2, with D possibly called TRBD1 or TRBD2 (6 bases each). Germline-derived CDR1 and CDR2 are MGHDK and SYGVNS. V gave up 3 bases and J gave up 5 bases, with 16 bases separating them. The CDR3 sequence is 16 residues long. Written as DNA, the CDR3 is TGTGCCAGCAGTGATCCCCGGCAGGGGAGGACCGGGGAGCTGTTTTTT. This gives the protein CASSDPRQGRTGELFF.

The chain couples TRBV5-1 to TRBJ2-7, with D perhaps matching TRBD1 (6 bases). V dropped 3 bases and J dropped 1 base, with 8 bases sitting between them. Germline CDR1 and CDR2: SGHRS and YFSETQ. The CDR3 has 13 amino acids. The CDR3 spells CASSWDMSYEQYF. The CDR3 coding sequence is TGCGCCAGCAGCTGGGACATGTCCTACGAGCAGTACTTC.

The rearrangement uses TRBV10-3 and TRBJ2-7, with D possibly TRBD1 on 5 matching bases. The V and J ends lost 6 bases and 7 bases respectively, with 19 bases between them. The CDR3 runs 14 residues. Looked up from germline, CDR1 is ENHRY and CDR2 is SYGVKD. The chain's CDR3 is CAISVIRGLGEQYF. In nucleotides, the CDR3 is TGTGCCATCAGCGTCATAAGGGGATTGGGGGAGCAGTACTTC.

In this sample, this clone turned up a few times. The genes are TRBV19 and TRBJ2-7; D possibly corresponds to TRBD1 (6 bases). Trimming left V 6 bases short and J 5 bases short, with 17 bases between. CDR3 length: 14 residues. CDR1 LNHDA and CDR2 SQIVND come from the germline V gene (reference sequence). The CDR3 bases are TGTGCCAGTAGCGATATGGGACAAGGGCACGAGCAGTACTTC. Translation gives CASSDMGQGHEQYF.

This chain uses TRBV11-3 with TRBJ2-1, with 11 bases lining up with TRBD2. The germline V gene encodes CDR1 SGHNT and CDR2 YENEEA. This CDR3 region has 15 residues. V trimming: 5 bases; J trimming: 9 bases; junction bases outside the gene matches: 9. CDR3: CASSRGVAGGAEQFF. Here the CDR3 DNA reads TGTGCCAGCAGCCGTGGAGTAGCGGGAGGGGCTGAGCAGTTCTTC. Full variable domain (missing parts from reference TRBV11-3 and TRBJ2-1): EAGVVQSPRYKIIEKKQPVAFWCNPISGHNTLYWYLQNLGQGPELLIRYENEEAVDDSQLPKDRFSAERLKGVDSTLKIQPAELGDSAVYLCASSRGVAGGAEQFFGPGTRLTVL.

The gene calls are TRBV2 and TRBJ2-4; TRBD1 matches 9 bases. The CDR3 consists of 15 residues. The ends lost 6 bases at V and 4 bases at J; junction bases unmatched: 7. Germline V gives CDR1 SNHLY, CDR2 FYNNEI. DNA of the CDR3: TGTGCCAGCAGGGAACCGGGACAGGGTAAAAACATTCAGTACTTC. Its translation is CASREPGQGKNIQYF.

The V call is TRBV6-1, the J call TRBJ2-3; 9 bases are shared with TRBD2. Germline V gene sequence: CDR1 MNHNS, CDR2 SASEGT. The J segment lost 5 bases and the V segment lost 1 base, leaving 10 bases of the junction unmatched. The CDR3 totals 17 residues. The CDR3 reads CASSEGPPSGMVDTQYF. In DNA form, the CDR3 reads TGTGCCAGCAGTGAAGGGCCGCCTAGCGGGATGGTAGATACGCAGTATTTT.

This clone was seen a single time. This rearrangement joins TRBV6-5 to TRBJ2-1, with TRBD1 matching over 10 bases. Trimming took 4 bases from V and 6 from J; bases not matched to a gene: 6. In germline, CDR1 is MNHEY, CDR2 SVGAGI. The CDR3 sequence is 15 residues long. CDR3 in amino acids: CASSFQGTGVNEQFF. The CDR3 nucleotides read TGTGCCAGCAGTTTCCAGGGGACAGGGGTCAATGAGCAGTTCTTC.

The chain employs TRBV13 and TRBJ2-7, with 8 positions matching TRBD1. Trimming took 5 bases from V and 2 from J; bases not matched to a gene: 2. The CDR3 is 13 amino acids. The germline V gene encodes CDR1 PRHDT and CDR2 FYEKMQ (reference sequence). The CDR3, as DNA: TGTGCCAGCAGCGCGGGACAGGCCTACGAGCAGTACTTC. As protein: CASSAGQAYEQYF.

The CDR3 DNA reads TGTGCCTCATCTAAGTGGGGGGAGACCCAGTACTTC. Translation: CASSKWGETQYF. This chain joins TRBV2 and TRBJ2-5, with D perhaps matching TRBD1 or TRBD2 (5 bases each). Germline assignment: CDR1 SNHLY and CDR2 FYNNEI. The CDR3 extends over 12 amino acids. The V end was cut by 11 bases, the J end by 5 bases, with 15 bases between.

The chain combines TRBV30 with TRBJ1-6, with a weak D call TRBD1 (5 bases). The CDR3 loop spans 14 amino acids. The germline V gene encodes CDR1 GTSNPN and CDR2 SVGIG (reference sequence). The ends were cut back, 0 bases at V and 9 bases at J, with 12 bases in the middle. For the CDR3, the DNA is TGTGCCTGGAGTGTATTTCAGGGCGGTTCACCCCTCCACTTT. Protein product: CAWSVFQGGSPLHF.

The chain links TRBV9 to TRBJ2-3; the match to TRBD2 covers 7 bases. The CDR3 loop spans 14 amino acids. Germline CDR1 is SGDLS and CDR2 is YYNGEE. The trim removed 7 bases at V and 6 bases at J, leaving 11 bases unmatched. Written as DNA, the CDR3 is TGTGCCAGCCTGGGGAGCGGGGCCGGGGATACGCAGTATTTT. Translating gives CASLGSGAGDTQYF.

The gene calls are TRBV19 and TRBJ2-2, with TRBD1 as a possible D gene (6 bases). CDR3 length: 15 amino acids. Germline V gene data show CDR1 as LNHDA and CDR2 as SQIVND (reference sequence). The ends were cut back, 5 bases at V and 3 bases at J, with 13 bases in the middle. CDR3 nucleotides: TGTGCCAGTAGTCGAGGGGGATCGGACACCGGGGAGCTGTTTTTT. Translated, it gives CASSRGGSDTGELFF.

The V and J genes are TRBV19 and TRBJ1-1; D perhaps matches TRBD1 (5 bases). The germline CDR1 and CDR2 sequences are LNHDA and SQIVND (reference sequence). This CDR3 is built from 13 residues. V dropped 7 bases and J dropped 5 bases, with 14 bases sitting between them. CDR3 region: CASKGRGDTEAFF. CDR3 DNA sequence: TGTGCCAGTAAAGGCCGGGGGGATACTGAAGCTTTCTTT.

The chain combines TRBV7-8 with TRBJ2-7, with 13 positions matching TRBD2. Germline V CDR1 and CDR2: SGHVS, FQNEAQ. The CDR3 spans 14 residues. V was clipped by 5 bases and J by 10 bases; unmatched bases: 8. The CDR3 protein is CASSAGLAGVGQYF. Here the CDR3 DNA reads TGTGCCAGCAGCGCCGGACTAGCGGGAGTGGGACAGTACTTC.

This clone was recorded a few times. The V and J genes are TRBV5-4 and TRBJ2-7, with TRBD2 matching over 7 bases. CDR3 length: 14 amino acids. V gave up 4 bases and J gave up 2 bases; unmatched junction bases: 6. Germline loops: CDR1 SGHNT, CDR2 YYREEE (reference sequence). As DNA, the CDR3 is TGTGCCAGCAGCGGGGGGGACGGGACCTACGAGCAGTACTTC. Amino acid sequence: CASSGGDGTYEQYF.

This sequence joins TRBV7-8 and TRBJ1-5; no firm D call. The length of the CDR3 is 13 residues. The V end lost 1 base, the J end lost 5 bases, and 6 bases lay between the germline ends. Germline CDR1 is SGHVS and CDR2 is FQNEAQ. CDR3 sequence (DNA): TGTGCCAGCAGCTTAGATCAGGATCAGCCCCAGCATTTT. Amino acid sequence: CASSLDQDQPQHF.

The rearrangement joins TRBV7-2 to TRBJ2-7; the D is unclear. The V gene's germline CDR1 is SGHTA and CDR2 FQGNSA. This CDR3 has 13 amino acids. Trimming shortened V by 5 bases and J by 0 bases, and 8 bases separated the two germline ends. Here the CDR3 DNA reads TGTGCCAGCAGCCCCCAGGCCTCCTACGAGCAGTACTTC. This sequence encodes CASSPQASYEQYF.

The V call is TRBV19, the J call TRBJ2-1; D remains unclear. The CDR3 totals 13 residues. Germline assignment: CDR1 LNHDA and CDR2 SQIVND (reference sequence). V gave up 5 bases and J gave up 5 bases, with 10 bases separating them. In nucleotides, the CDR3 is TGTGCCAGTAGTGTCACTCGGGACAATGAGCAGTTCTTC. As protein: CASSVTRDNEQFF. Full variable domain (outside the CDR3, taken from reference TRBV19 and TRBJ2-1): DGGITQSPKYLFRKEGQNVTLSCEQNLNHDAMYWYRQDPGQGLRLIYYSQIVNDFQKGDIAEGYSVSREKKESFPLTVTSAQKNPTAFYLCASSVTRDNEQFFGPGTRLTVL.

This chain joins TRBV2 and TRBJ2-3; 9 bases are shared with TRBD1. Losses at the gene ends were 4 bases for V and 5 bases for J; bases not matched to a gene: 4. The CDR3 contains 14 residues. CDR1 is SNHLY, CDR2 FYNNEI, per germline. The CDR3 sequence: CASSAGTGRDTQYF. For the CDR3, the DNA is TGTGCCAGCAGTGCTGGGACAGGGAGAGATACGCAGTATTTT.

The chain couples TRBV4-1 to TRBJ2-5; unclear D gene. Looked up from germline, CDR1 is MGHRA and CDR2 is YSYEKL. V was trimmed by 1 base and J by 8 bases, leaving 11 bases between them. The CDR3 runs to 13 residues. The CDR3 region has the DNA TGCGCCAGCAGCCAAGCGATGACGACAACCCAGTACTTC. It specifies CASSQAMTTTQYF.

This clone was recorded at least ten times. This chain joins TRBV7-9 and TRBJ1-2; D not certain. In germline, CDR1 is SEHNR, CDR2 FQNEAQ (reference sequence). With 1 base removed from V and 1 base from J, the gap between germline ends came to 10 bases. The CDR3 extends over 15 amino acids. The CDR3 DNA follows: TGTGCCAGCAGCTTAGGGGGAAAAGATAACTATGGCTACACCTTC. Translated, it gives CASSLGGKDNYGYTF.

The rearrangement links TRBV4-3 to TRBJ2-3; tentative D call: TRBD2 (6 bases). Trimming took 0 bases from V and 14 from J, leaving 15 bases between them. The CDR3 totals 13 residues. Germline V gives CDR1 LGHNA, CDR2 YSLEER. The CDR3 nucleotides read TGCGCCAGCAGCCAAGATGTGGGTCTAGCGAGGTATTTT. As protein: CASSQDVGLARYF.